Listed below are T cell receptor beta chains from one sample, sequenced in a study of T cell repertoires and HLA-DP antigens. For these receptors, no antigen is known. The data were produced by immunoSEQ multiplex PCR, yet TCRdb's version contains in-frame clones alone and is incomplete. The top ten clones hold about 0.3% of a sample with about 110,000 clones, about 92% of them seen once. Sample: CD4+ T cells from PBMCs. The origin of the receptors is a young woman in good health and CMV-seronegative. CDR3s include the opening cysteine and the closing phenylalanine or tryptophan. Each record gives: J gene, V gene, clone size, D gene, CDR3 DNA, CDR3 protein. A D gene is named only where the DNA matches it firmly. Expanded clones are given a class, and other clones once, few, many or no size at all.

TRBJ1-1,TRBV28,.,TRBD1,TGTGCCAGCACTACTGTACAGGGGAGGTACACTGAAGCTTTCTTT,CASTTVQGRYTEAFF
TRBJ2-3,TRBV5-1,once,TRBD2,TGCGCCAGCATAAAGACTAGCGGGAGTATAGATACGCAGTATTTT,CASIKTSGSIDTQYF
TRBJ1-1,TRBV6-5,.,.,TGTGCCAGCAGTTATGGGCCTGAAGCTTTCTTT,CASSYGPEAFF
TRBJ2-3,TRBV30,.,.,TGTGCCTGGGTGGGGAAGAGCACAGATACGCAGTATTTT,CAWVGKSTDTQYF
TRBJ1-6,TRBV28,.,.,TGTGCCAGCAGTTTGAGGGCCCTAGGGTCTAATTCACCCCTCCACTTT,CASSLRALGSNSPLHF
TRBJ1-1,TRBV4-1,.,.,TGCGCCAGCAGAGGTGGGCCGATTTCCATGAACACTGAAGCTTTCTTT,CASRGGPISMNTEAFF
TRBJ2-1,TRBV27,.,TRBD2,TGTGCCAGCAGCCAACCCGGGACTAGCCGTCAGAGGGGGGGTGAGCAGTTCTTC,CASSQPGTSRQRGGEQFF
TRBJ1-3,TRBV6-5,.,.,TGTGCCAGCAGTTCGCAACCAAAATCTGGAAACACCATATATTTT,CASSSQPKSGNTIYF
TRBJ2-1,TRBV4-2,.,.,TGTGCCAGCAGCCAAGAGGCCGTCCCCTACAATGAGCAGTTCTTC,CASSQEAVPYNEQFF
TRBJ2-1,TRBV7-9,.,TRBD1,TGTGCCAGCAGCTTAGGGGACAGGCAGTTCTTC,CASSLGDRQFF
TRBJ2-2,TRBV9,once,.,TGTGCCAGCAGCGTAGTTCCGGGGGTCGGCGGGGAGCTGTTTTTT,CASSVVPGVGGELFF
TRBJ2-3,TRBV6-1,.,.,TGTGCCAGCACCGACGGACGGGGCACAGATACGCAGTATTTT,CASTDGRGTDTQYF
TRBJ2-7,TRBV6-6,.,TRBD1,TGTGCCAGCAGCGGGGACAGGGGGCCGTACTTC,CASSGDRGPYF
TRBJ1-1,TRBV11-2,.,.,TGTGCCAGCAGCCCGCGGGGGAACACTGAAGCTTTCTTT,CASSPRGNTEAFF
TRBJ2-6,TRBV6-1,.,.,TGTGCCAGCAGTGAAGCGAAGTGGCAGTCAAGCTCTGGGGCCAACGTCCTGACTTTC,CASSEAKWQSSSGANVLTF
TRBJ1-3,TRBV14,.,.,TGTGCCAGCAGCCAAGCCTTCGGGACGTCTGGAAACACCATATATTTT,CASSQAFGTSGNTIYF
TRBJ1-4,TRBV25-1,.,.,TGTGCCAGCAGTGCTCGACAGGCGGCTAATGAAAAACTGTTTTTT,CASSARQAANEKLFF
TRBJ1-4,TRBV18,.,.,TGTGCCAGCTCACGGGAAAAGGGGGAAAAACTGTTTTTT,CASSREKGEKLFF
TRBJ1-1,TRBV28,.,.,TGTGCCAGCAGTTCTTTCGGGACGAACACTGAAGCTTTCTTT,CASSSFGTNTEAFF
TRBJ1-1,TRBV28,.,.,TGTGCCAGCAGTCAACCGGGTTGGAACACTGAAGCTTTCTTT,CASSQPGWNTEAFF
TRBJ1-2,TRBV27,.,TRBD1,TGTGCCAGCAGTTTATCACGGGACAGGAGAGGCGGCTACACCTTC,CASSLSRDRRGGYTF
TRBJ2-1,TRBV2,.,.,TGTGCCAGCAGTGAAATGGGGGGCTATAACAATGAGCAGTTCTTC,CASSEMGGYNNEQFF
TRBJ1-1,TRBV18,.,TRBD1,TGTGCCAGCTCACTAGGCGGACAGGCGTACACTGAAGCTTTCTTT,CASSLGGQAYTEAFF
TRBJ1-1,TRBV7-2,.,TRBD1,TGTGCCAGCAGCCCGCGACCGGGACAGGGAGGGACTGAAGCTTTCTTT,CASSPRPGQGGTEAFF
TRBJ2-5,TRBV4-1,.,TRBD2,TGCGCCAGCAGCCGGGCCCTCTTAGCGGGAGGGCATGGGGAGACCCAGTACTTC,CASSRALLAGGHGETQYF
TRBJ1-5,TRBV5-6,.,.,TGTGCCAGCAGCTTGGGCCCGATGGAGAATCAGCCCCAGCATTTT,CASSLGPMENQPQHF
TRBJ2-5,TRBV7-2,.,.,TGTGCCAGCAGCTCAGGGTTAGAGACCCAGTACTTC,CASSSGLETQYF
TRBJ2-3,TRBV19,.,.,TGTGCCAGTAAGGACAGCCCGAGCACAGATACGCAGTATTTT,CASKDSPSTDTQYF
TRBJ2-3,TRBV7-9,.,.,TGTGCCAGCAGCTTAACCACGGGGAGAACAGATACGCAGTATTTT,CASSLTTGRTDTQYF
TRBJ2-1,TRBV7-6,.,.,TGTGCCAGCAGCAGGAACAACAATGAGCAGTTCTTC,CASSRNNNEQFF
TRBJ2-1,TRBV7-2,.,TRBD1,TGTGCCAGCAGCCCGGACAGGGGAGGTAATGAGCAGTTCTTC,CASSPDRGGNEQFF
TRBJ2-3,TRBV4-3,.,TRBD2,TGCGCCAGCAGCCAAGACGTGGGGGGGGTCACAGATACGCAGTATTTT,CASSQDVGGVTDTQYF
TRBJ2-2,TRBV9,.,.,TGTGCCAGCAGCGTAGAGATGACCGGGGAGCTGTTTTTT,CASSVEMTGELFF
TRBJ2-5,TRBV5-1,.,.,TGCGCCAGCAGCTTGGGACAGATCCAAGAGACCCAGTACTTC,CASSLGQIQETQYF
TRBJ2-6,TRBV19,.,.,TGTGCCAGTAATACAGGGTACTCCTCTGGGGCCAACGTCCTGACTTTC,CASNTGYSSGANVLTF
TRBJ1-5,TRBV6-5,.,.,TGTGCCAGCAGTTCAGGGAATCAGCCCCAGCATTTT,CASSSGNQPQHF
TRBJ2-2,TRBV19,.,TRBD2,TGTGCCAGTAGTGGAGCGGGGACTAACACCGGGGAGCTGTTTTTT,CASSGAGTNTGELFF
TRBJ1-2,TRBV7-6,.,.,TGTGCCAGCAGTAGCTACGCAGGGAAGAACTATGGCTACACCTTC,CASSSYAGKNYGYTF
TRBJ2-1,TRBV6-6,.,TRBD1,TGTGCCAGCAGTTCCCGGACAGGGGGCTCCTACAATGAGCAGTTCTTC,CASSSRTGGSYNEQFF
TRBJ2-7,TRBV7-3,.,TRBD2,TGTGCCAGCAGCTTAACCAGCGGGGGACGGCAGTACTTC,CASSLTSGGRQYF
TRBJ2-5,TRBV19,.,.,TGTGCCAGCGGCTATAACTCAGAGACCCAGTACTTC,CASGYNSETQYF
TRBJ2-6,TRBV7-3,.,.,TGTGCCAGCAGCTTCCAGGGATTATTAGGTGGGGCCAACGTCCTGACTTTC,CASSFQGLLGGANVLTF
TRBJ1-3,TRBV18,.,.,TGTGCCAGCTCACCAGGGCCAGGGAGGAACTCTGGAAACACCATATATTTT,CASSPGPGRNSGNTIYF
TRBJ1-3,TRBV7-9,.,.,TGTGCCAGCAGCTTAGGTGGGCTACACTCTGGAAACACCATATATTTT,CASSLGGLHSGNTIYF
TRBJ2-2,TRBV10-2,once,TRBD2,TGCGCCATCGGTGGGGCTAGCGGGTTGGTCGACGGGGAGCTGTTTTTT,CAIGGASGLVDGELFF
TRBJ1-5,TRBV10-3,.,TRBD1,TGTGCCATCAGTGCAGACAGGGGATCGTGGGGCAATCAGCCCCAGCATTTT,CAISADRGSWGNQPQHF
TRBJ2-1,TRBV27,.,TRBD2,TGTGCCAGCAGTTTATCGACTAGCGCCAATGAGCAGTTCTTC,CASSLSTSANEQFF
TRBJ2-2,TRBV10-3,.,.,TGTGCCATCGCGGGGGCCGACACCGGGGAGCTGTTTTTT,CAIAGADTGELFF
TRBJ2-2,TRBV7-3,.,.,TGTGCCAGCAGCTTAAGGGCAGGGGCGACCGGGGAGCTGTTTTTT,CASSLRAGATGELFF
TRBJ2-7,TRBV28,.,.,TGTGCCAGCAACGGCCTCTCCTACGAGCAGTACTTC,CASNGLSYEQYF
TRBJ1-1,TRBV18,.,.,TGTGCCAGCTCACCAAGAGGGATGAACACTGAAGCTTTCTTT,CASSPRGMNTEAFF
TRBJ2-7,TRBV15,.,.,TGTGCCACCAGCAGAGTAAGGGGCTCTTACGAGCAGTACTTC,CATSRVRGSYEQYF
TRBJ1-5,TRBV11-2,few,.,TGTGCCAGCAGCTTAGGACCGGGGCAGCACCAGCATTTT,CASSLGPGQHQHF